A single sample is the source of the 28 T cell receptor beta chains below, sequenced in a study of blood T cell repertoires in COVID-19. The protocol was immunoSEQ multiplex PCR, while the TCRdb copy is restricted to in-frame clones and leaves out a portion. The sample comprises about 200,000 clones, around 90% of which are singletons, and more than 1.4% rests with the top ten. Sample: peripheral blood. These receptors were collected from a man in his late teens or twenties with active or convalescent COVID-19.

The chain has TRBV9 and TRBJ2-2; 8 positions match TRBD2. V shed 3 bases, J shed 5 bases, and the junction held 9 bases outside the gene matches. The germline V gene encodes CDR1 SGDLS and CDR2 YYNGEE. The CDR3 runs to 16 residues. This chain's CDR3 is CASSAPSGRGTGELFF. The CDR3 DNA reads TGTGCCAGCAGCGCCCCCAGCGGGAGAGGTACCGGGGAGCTGTTTTTT.

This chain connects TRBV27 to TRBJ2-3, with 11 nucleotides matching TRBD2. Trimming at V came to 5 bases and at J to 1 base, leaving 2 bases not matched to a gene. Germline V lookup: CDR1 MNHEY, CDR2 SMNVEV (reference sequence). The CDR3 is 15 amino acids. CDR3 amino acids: CASSTLAGGTDTQYF. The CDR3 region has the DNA TGTGCCAGCAGTACACTAGCGGGGGGCACAGATACGCAGTATTTT.

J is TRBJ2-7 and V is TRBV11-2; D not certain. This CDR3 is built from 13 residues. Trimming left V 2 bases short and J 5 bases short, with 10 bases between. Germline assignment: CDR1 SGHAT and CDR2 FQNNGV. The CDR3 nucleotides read TGTGCCAGCAGCTTATATTACAGAGACGAGCAGTACTTC. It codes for CASSLYYRDEQYF.

The CDR3 loop is CASSYKRGSGANVLTF. For the CDR3, the DNA is TGTGCCAGCAGTTATAAAAGGGGATCTGGGGCCAACGTCCTGACTTTC. The V gene is TRBV6-6, the J gene TRBJ2-6, with D possibly being TRBD1 (5 bases). The length of the CDR3 is 16 residues. Germline V lookup: CDR1 MNHNY, CDR2 SVGAGI (reference sequence). V dropped 3 bases and J dropped 1 base, with 10 bases sitting between them.

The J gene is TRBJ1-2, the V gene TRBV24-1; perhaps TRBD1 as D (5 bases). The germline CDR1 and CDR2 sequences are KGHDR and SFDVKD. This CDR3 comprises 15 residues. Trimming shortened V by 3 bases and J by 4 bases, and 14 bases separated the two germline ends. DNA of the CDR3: TGTGCCACCAGTGATACCTCGGACGGGGGCTATGGCTACACCTTC. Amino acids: CATSDTSDGGYGYTF.

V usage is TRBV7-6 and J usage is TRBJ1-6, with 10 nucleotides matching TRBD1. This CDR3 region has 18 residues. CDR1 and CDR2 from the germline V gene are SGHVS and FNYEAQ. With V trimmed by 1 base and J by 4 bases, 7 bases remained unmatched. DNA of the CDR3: TGTGCCAGCAGCTTAGGTCCCCCGGGACAGGGGTATAATTCACCCCTCCACTTT. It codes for CASSLGPPGQGYNSPLHF.

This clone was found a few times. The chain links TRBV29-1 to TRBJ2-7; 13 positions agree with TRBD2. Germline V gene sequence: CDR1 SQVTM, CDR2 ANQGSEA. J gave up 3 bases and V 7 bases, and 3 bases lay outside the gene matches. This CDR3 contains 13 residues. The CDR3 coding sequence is TGCAGCGGGACTAGCGGGGGACACTACGAGCAGTACTTC. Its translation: CSGTSGGHYEQYF.

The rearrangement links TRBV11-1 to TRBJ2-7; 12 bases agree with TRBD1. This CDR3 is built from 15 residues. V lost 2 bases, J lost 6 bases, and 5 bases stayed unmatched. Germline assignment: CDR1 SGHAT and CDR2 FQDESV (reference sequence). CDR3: CASSLTGTGGSEQYF. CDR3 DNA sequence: TGTGCCAGCAGCTTAACCGGGACAGGGGGCTCCGAGCAGTACTTC. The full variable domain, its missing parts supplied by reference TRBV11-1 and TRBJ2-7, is EAEVAQSPRYKITEKSQAVAFWCDPISGHATLYWYRQILGQGPELLVQFQDESVVDDSQLPKDRFSAERLKGVDSTLKIQPAELGDSAMYLCASSLTGTGGSEQYFGPGTRLTVT.

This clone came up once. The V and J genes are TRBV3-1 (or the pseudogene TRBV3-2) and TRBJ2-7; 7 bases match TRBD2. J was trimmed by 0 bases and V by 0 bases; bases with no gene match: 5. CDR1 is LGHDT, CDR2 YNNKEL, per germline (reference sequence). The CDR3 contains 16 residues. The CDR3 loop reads CASSQEALAVSYEQYF. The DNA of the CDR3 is TGTGCCAGCAGCCAAGAGGCCCTAGCGGTCTCCTACGAGCAGTACTTC.

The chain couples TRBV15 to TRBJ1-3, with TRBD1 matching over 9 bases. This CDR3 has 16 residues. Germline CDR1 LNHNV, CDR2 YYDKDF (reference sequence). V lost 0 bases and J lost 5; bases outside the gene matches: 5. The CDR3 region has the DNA TGTGCCACCAGCAGAGAAAGGGACAGGGAAAGAAACACCATATATTTT. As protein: CATSRERDRERNTIYF.

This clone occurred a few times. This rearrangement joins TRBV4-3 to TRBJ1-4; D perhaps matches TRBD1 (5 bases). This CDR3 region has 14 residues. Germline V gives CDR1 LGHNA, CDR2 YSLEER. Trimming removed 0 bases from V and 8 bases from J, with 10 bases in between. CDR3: CASSQEGGEEKLFF. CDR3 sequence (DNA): TGCGCCAGCAGCCAAGAGGGGGGTGAAGAAAAACTGTTTTTT.

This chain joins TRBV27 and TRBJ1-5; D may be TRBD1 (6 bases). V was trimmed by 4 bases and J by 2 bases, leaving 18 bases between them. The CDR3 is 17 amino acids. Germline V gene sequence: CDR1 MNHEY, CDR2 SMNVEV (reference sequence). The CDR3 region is CASSSRDTTFGNQPQHF. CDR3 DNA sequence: TGTGCCAGCAGTTCCCGGGACACGACCTTCGGCAATCAGCCCCAGCATTTT.

This CDR3 is CASSGGSGSATDTQYF. CDR3 nucleotides: TGTGCCAGTAGTGGGGGTAGCGGGAGCGCCACGGATACGCAGTATTTT. The chain has TRBV19 and TRBJ2-3; 9 positions agree with TRBD2. The germline gives CDR1 LNHDA, CDR2 SQIVND (reference sequence). The CDR3 totals 16 residues. The junction had 12 bases not matched to a gene; V was cut back by 5 bases and J by 6 bases.

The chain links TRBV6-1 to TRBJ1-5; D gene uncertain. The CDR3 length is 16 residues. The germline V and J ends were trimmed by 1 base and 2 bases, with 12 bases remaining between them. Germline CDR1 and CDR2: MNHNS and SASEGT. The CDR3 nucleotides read TGTGCCAGCAGTGAAGTCAGGTCGGCGCGCAATCAGCCCCAGCATTTT. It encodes CASSEVRSARNQPQHF.

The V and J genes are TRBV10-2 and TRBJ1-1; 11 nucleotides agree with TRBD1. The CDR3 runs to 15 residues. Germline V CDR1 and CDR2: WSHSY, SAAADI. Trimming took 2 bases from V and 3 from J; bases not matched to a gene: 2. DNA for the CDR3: TGCGCCAGCAGTGAGCCGGGACAGGGGGACACTGAAGCTTTCTTT. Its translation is CASSEPGQGDTEAFF.

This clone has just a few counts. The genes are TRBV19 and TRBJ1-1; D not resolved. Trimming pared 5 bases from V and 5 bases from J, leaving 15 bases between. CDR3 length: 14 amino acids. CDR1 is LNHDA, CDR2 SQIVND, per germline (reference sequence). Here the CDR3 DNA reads TGTGCCAGTAGTCCCCGAGGGATCCTGACTGAAGCTTTCTTT. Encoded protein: CASSPRGILTEAFF.

The CDR3 coding sequence is TGTGCCAGCAGGAAGACTAGCGGGAGAGAGACCCAGTACTTC. This sequence encodes CASRKTSGRETQYF. V gene TRBV7-9 combines with J gene TRBJ2-5, with 12 positions matching TRBD2. The CDR3 runs 14 residues. V lost 6 bases and J lost 4; bases outside the gene matches: 3. Germline lookup yields CDR1 SEHNR and CDR2 FQNEAQ (reference sequence).

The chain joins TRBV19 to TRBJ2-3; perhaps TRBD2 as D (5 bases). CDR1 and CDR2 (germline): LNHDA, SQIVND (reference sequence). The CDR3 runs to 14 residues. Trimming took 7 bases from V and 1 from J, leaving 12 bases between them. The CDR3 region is CASMGIGGTDTQYF. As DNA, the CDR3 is TGTGCCAGTATGGGTATCGGGGGCACAGATACGCAGTATTTT.

CDR3 loop: CATSGRQSHQPQHF. The CDR3 nucleotides read TGTGCCACCAGTGGTCGACAGTCCCATCAGCCCCAGCATTTT. This chain joins TRBV24-1 and TRBJ1-5, with a possible D match to TRBD1 (5 bases). V was shortened by 5 bases and J by 5 bases, with 12 bases between the two germline ends. The CDR3 is made up of 14 amino acids. From germline, CDR1 is KGHDR and CDR2 SFDVKD.

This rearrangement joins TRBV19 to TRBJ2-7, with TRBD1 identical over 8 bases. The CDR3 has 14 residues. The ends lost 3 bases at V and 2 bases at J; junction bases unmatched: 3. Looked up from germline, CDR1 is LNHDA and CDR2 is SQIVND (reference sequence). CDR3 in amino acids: CASSITGGTYEQYF. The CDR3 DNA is TGTGCCAGTAGTATTACAGGGGGGACCTACGAGCAGTACTTC.

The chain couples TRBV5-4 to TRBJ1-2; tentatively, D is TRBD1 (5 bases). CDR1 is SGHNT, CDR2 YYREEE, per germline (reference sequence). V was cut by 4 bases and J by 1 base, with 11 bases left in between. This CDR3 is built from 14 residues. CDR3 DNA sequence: TGTGCCAGCAGCGCCGTTAGGGGTAACTATGGCTACACCTTC. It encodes CASSAVRGNYGYTF. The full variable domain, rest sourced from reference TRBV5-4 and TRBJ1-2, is ETGVTQSPTHLIKTRGQQVTLRCSSQSGHNTVSWYQQALGQGPQFIFQYYREEENGRGNFPPRFSGLQFPNYSSELNVNALELDDSALYLCASSAVRGNYGYTFGSGTRLTVV.

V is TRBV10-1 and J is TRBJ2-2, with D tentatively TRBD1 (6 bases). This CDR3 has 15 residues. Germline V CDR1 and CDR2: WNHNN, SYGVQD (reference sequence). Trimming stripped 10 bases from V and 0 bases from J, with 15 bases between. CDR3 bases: TGCGCCACCTCAGGGGCGTTCGCGAACACCGGGGAGCTGTTTTTT. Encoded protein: CATSGAFANTGELFF.

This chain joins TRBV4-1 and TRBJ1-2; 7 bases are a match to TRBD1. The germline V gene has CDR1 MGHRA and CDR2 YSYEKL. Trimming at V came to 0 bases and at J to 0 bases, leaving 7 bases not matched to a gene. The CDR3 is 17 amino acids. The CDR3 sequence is CASSQDLWQGANYGYTF. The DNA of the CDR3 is TGCGCCAGCAGCCAAGATCTGTGGCAGGGGGCTAACTATGGCTACACCTTC.

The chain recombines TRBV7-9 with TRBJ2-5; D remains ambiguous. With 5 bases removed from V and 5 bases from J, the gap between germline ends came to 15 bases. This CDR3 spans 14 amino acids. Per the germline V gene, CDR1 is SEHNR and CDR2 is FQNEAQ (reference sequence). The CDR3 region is CASSPESRWETQYF. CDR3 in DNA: TGTGCCAGCAGCCCCGAGTCGAGGTGGGAGACCCAGTACTTC.

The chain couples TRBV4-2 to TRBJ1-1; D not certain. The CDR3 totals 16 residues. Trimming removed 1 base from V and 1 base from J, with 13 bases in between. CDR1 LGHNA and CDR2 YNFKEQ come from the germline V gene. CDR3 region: CASSQAMQRGNTEAFF. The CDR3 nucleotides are TGTGCCAGCAGCCAAGCGATGCAGCGAGGGAACACTGAAGCTTTCTTT.

CDR3 sequence (DNA): TGCAGTGCTAGTGTTCAGCAAGAGACCCAGTACTTC. Translation: CSASVQQETQYF. The V gene is TRBV20-1, the J gene TRBJ2-5; no definite D call. Germline loops: CDR1 DFQATT, CDR2 SNEGSKA (reference sequence). The CDR3 has 12 amino acids. The V gene lost 3 bases and the J gene lost 2 bases, with 7 bases spanning the gap.

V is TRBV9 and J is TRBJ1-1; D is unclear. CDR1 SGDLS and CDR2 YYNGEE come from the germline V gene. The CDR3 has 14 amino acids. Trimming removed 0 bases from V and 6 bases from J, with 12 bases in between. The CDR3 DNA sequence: TGTGCCAGCAGCGTAGGGGAGGTATCCTCTGAAGCTTTCTTT. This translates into CASSVGEVSSEAFF.

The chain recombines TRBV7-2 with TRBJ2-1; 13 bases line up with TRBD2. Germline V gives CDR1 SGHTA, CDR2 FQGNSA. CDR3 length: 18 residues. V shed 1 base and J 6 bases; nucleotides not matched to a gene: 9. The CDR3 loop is CASSLVPTSGRGANEQFF. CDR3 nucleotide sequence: TGTGCCAGCAGCTTAGTTCCTACTAGCGGGAGGGGGGCCAATGAGCAGTTCTTC.